The 24 T cell receptor beta chains given below trace back to one sample, sequenced in a study of control samples from healthy donors and cancer patients. The table came from immunoSEQ multiplex PCR; TCRdb's copy has only in-frame clones and leaves some out. The table lists 160,000 or so clones, 80% to 95% of them singletons. Sequenced: blood. The source of these receptors is a woman in her twenties or thirties in good health.

The chain couples TRBV5-1 to TRBJ2-7, with D unresolved. V lost 0 bases and J lost 2, with 9 bases in between. This CDR3 has 14 residues. CDR1 is SGHRS, CDR2 YFSETQ, per germline. CDR3 protein: CASSLAPLTYEQYF. The CDR3 bases are TGCGCCAGCAGCTTGGCCCCTTTAACCTACGAGCAGTACTTC.

The J gene is TRBJ1-4, the V gene TRBV4-1, with a tentative D call TRBD1 (5 bases). V was clipped by 2 bases and J by 0 bases, with 16 bases between them. Germline V gives CDR1 MGHRA, CDR2 YSYEKL. The CDR3 extends over 18 amino acids. The CDR3: CASSQLGGKGSTNEKLFF. CDR3 sequence (DNA): TGCGCCAGCAGCCAACTGGGGGGAAAAGGATCAACTAATGAAAAACTGTTTTTT.

The chain recombines TRBV7-9 with TRBJ2-7; 7 bases align to TRBD2. This CDR3 contains 15 residues. The V and J ends lost 2 bases and 3 bases, in that order; junction bases with no gene match: 7. Germline CDR1 is SEHNR and CDR2 is FQNEAQ (reference sequence). The CDR3 sequence is CASSLSSGEGYEQYF. The CDR3 nucleotides are TGTGCCAGCAGCTTATCCAGCGGGGAGGGCTACGAGCAGTACTTC.

The chain uses TRBV5-1 and TRBJ2-7; D not certain. In germline, CDR1 is SGHRS, CDR2 YFSETQ. V lost 0 bases and J lost 5, with 9 bases in between. The CDR3 length is 13 residues. CDR3 loop: CASSLGASNEQYF. The CDR3 DNA is TGCGCCAGCAGCTTGGGGGCTTCCAACGAGCAGTACTTC. Full variable domain (rest looked up from reference TRBV5-1 and TRBJ2-7): KAGVTQTPRYLIKTRGQQVTLSCSPISGHRSVSWYQQTPGQGLQFLFEYFSETQRNKGNFPGRFSGRQFSNSRSEMNVSTLELGDSALYLCASSLGASNEQYFGPGTRLTVT.

The gene calls are TRBV5-4 and TRBJ2-7, with D unclear. The germline CDR1 and CDR2 sequences are SGHNT and YYREEE (reference sequence). Trimming cost V 4 bases and J 6 bases, with 32 bases left between them. This CDR3 has 19 amino acids. The CDR3 loop reads CASSPRLMGVGPLAREQYF. The CDR3 DNA is TGTGCCAGCAGCCCCCGTTTGATGGGCGTCGGGCCTCTCGCCCGCGAGCAGTACTTC.

The chain joins TRBV27 to TRBJ2-5, with D perhaps matching TRBD2 (5 bases). The CDR3 is made up of 12 amino acids. V was cut by 3 bases and J by 7 bases, with 9 bases left in between. The germline V gene has CDR1 MNHEY and CDR2 SMNVEV (reference sequence). CDR3 in DNA: TGTGCCAGCAGTTTTAACGGAGGGACCCAGTACTTC. This gives the protein CASSFNGGTQYF.

The chain is built from TRBV15 and TRBJ1-2; tentative D call: TRBD1 (6 bases). Trimming removed 3 bases at V and 4 bases at J, with 24 bases between. Per germline, CDR1 LNHNV and CDR2 YYDKDF (reference sequence). CDR3 length: 18 residues. The CDR3 coding sequence is TGTGCCACCAGCAGTACCCTGGTTAGGGGGGAGCTCGGCTATGGCTACACCTTC. It specifies CATSSTLVRGELGYGYTF. Complete variable domain (other parts from reference TRBV15 and TRBJ1-2): DAMVIQNPRYQVTQFGKPVTLSCSQTLNHNVMYWYQQKSSQAPKLLFHYYDKDFNNEADTPDNFQSRRPNTSFCFLDIRSPGLGDTAMYLCATSSTLVRGELGYGYTFGSGTRLTVV.

The chain combines TRBV12-5 with TRBJ2-7; TRBD1 matches at 7 bases. CDR1 LGHNT and CDR2 FRNRAP come from the germline V gene. This CDR3 is 15 amino acids long. The junction had 10 bases not matched to a gene; V was cut back by 3 bases and J by 5 bases. The DNA for the CDR3 is TGTGCTAGTGGTTTCGGGGACAGCCGTAGAGACGAGCAGTACTTC. Amino acids: CASGFGDSRRDEQYF.

The genes are TRBV4-2 and TRBJ2-3; possibly TRBD1 or TRBD2 for D (5 bases each). The CDR3 sequence is 16 residues long. The germline V gene encodes CDR1 LGHNA and CDR2 YNFKEQ. Trimming removed 1 base at V and 3 bases at J, with 14 bases between. The CDR3 DNA is TGTGCCAGCAGCCAAGCCCAGGGAGATGGTACAGATACGCAGTATTTT. Its translation: CASSQAQGDGTDTQYF.

CDR3 sequence: CASRYRGTGELFF. For the CDR3, the DNA is TGTGCCAGCAGGTATAGGGGGACCGGGGAGCTGTTTTTT. V is TRBV2 and J is TRBJ2-2; a possible D gene is TRBD1 (6 bases). This CDR3 spans 13 amino acids. Germline V gene sequence: CDR1 SNHLY, CDR2 FYNNEI. The germline V and J ends were trimmed by 6 bases and 5 bases, with 10 bases remaining between them.

The CDR3 loop is CASSLYRREGDTQYF. CDR3 in DNA: TGTGCCAGCAGCTTGTATCGTCGGGAGGGGGATACGCAGTATTTT. The rearrangement links TRBV5-6 to TRBJ2-3; the match to TRBD2 covers 8 bases. CDR1 and CDR2 (germline): SGHDT, YYEEEE. The length of the CDR3 is 15 residues. Trimming cost V 1 base and J 6 bases; bases outside gene matches: 7.

The J gene is TRBJ2-7, the V gene TRBV6-2 or TRBV6-3; 11 bases match TRBD1. The CDR3 contains 13 residues. Trimming removed 5 bases from V and 6 bases from J; junction bases left unmatched: 3. Germline lookup yields CDR1 MNHEY and CDR2 SVGEGT. The CDR3 DNA reads TGTGCCAGCAGTCGAGGGACAGGGGGCGAGCAGTACTTC. This translates into CASSRGTGGEQYF.

The chain has TRBV27 and TRBJ1-3, with a possible D match to TRBD1 (6 bases). The CDR3 consists of 15 residues. The germline V and J ends were trimmed by 4 bases and 1 base, with 11 bases remaining between them. Germline V gene lookup returns CDR1 MNHEY and CDR2 SMNVEV (reference sequence). Written as DNA, the CDR3 is TGTGCCAGCAGTTCAACAGGGTTTTCTGGAAACACCATATATTTT. This encodes CASSSTGFSGNTIYF.

The rearrangement joins TRBV10-3 to TRBJ1-1; weak D call: TRBD1 (5 bases). The germline CDR1 and CDR2 sequences are ENHRY and SYGVKD. The CDR3 covers 14 residues. V gave up 10 bases and J gave up 1 base, with 16 bases separating them. The CDR3 is CATKEAGTNTEAFF. The CDR3 bases are TGTGCCACTAAGGAGGCAGGGACGAACACTGAAGCTTTCTTT.

The V and J genes are TRBV6-1 and TRBJ1-5; a weak D match, TRBD1 (5 bases). Trimming pared 2 bases from V and 1 base from J, leaving 6 bases between. The CDR3 sequence is 14 residues long. Germline values: CDR1 MNHNS, CDR2 SASEGT. CDR3: CASSERGSNQPQHF. The CDR3 DNA reads as TGTGCCAGCAGTGAAAGGGGAAGCAATCAGCCCCAGCATTTT.

The gene calls are TRBV6-1 and TRBJ1-5; D is undetermined. CDR1 is MNHNS and CDR2 is SASEGT in the germline V gene. V was trimmed by 2 bases and J by 7 bases, leaving 9 bases between them. CDR3 length equals 13 residues. CDR3 loop: CASSESGIQPQHF. CDR3 nucleotide sequence: TGTGCCAGCAGTGAATCGGGAATCCAGCCCCAGCATTTT.

The count of this clone is one. The V and J genes are TRBV7-6 and TRBJ2-2; TRBD2 matches at 9 bases. V lost 3 bases to trimming and J lost 2 bases; unmatched junction nucleotides: 10. CDR3 size: 18 residues. From germline, CDR1 is SGHVS and CDR2 FNYEAQ. DNA for the CDR3: TGTGCCAGCAGCTTTGACCCCGGGACTAGCACAAACACCGGGGAGCTGTTTTTT. Translation: CASSFDPGTSTNTGELFF.

The J gene is TRBJ1-6, the V gene TRBV5-1, with D possibly TRBD1 on 6 matching bases. Trimming pared 3 bases from V and 3 bases from J, leaving 10 bases between. The CDR3 is 15 amino acids. Germline CDR1 and CDR2: SGHRS and YFSETQ. The CDR3 protein is CASSSGQFYNSPLHF. In DNA form, the CDR3 reads TGCGCCAGCAGCTCCGGACAGTTCTATAATTCACCCCTCCACTTT.

In its sample, this clone was seen once. The chain recombines TRBV29-1 with TRBJ2-2, with 7 positions matching TRBD1. V was clipped by 5 bases and J by 6 bases; unmatched bases: 9. CDR1 and CDR2 (germline): SQVTM, ANQGSEA. The CDR3 contains 14 residues. The CDR3 nucleotides are TGCAGCGTTAATTATGAGGGACAGCCCGGGGAGCTGTTTTTT. Amino acids: CSVNYEGQPGELFF.

This chain connects TRBV5-1 to TRBJ2-5; D is unresolved. The CDR3 is 14 residues long. V lost 4 bases and J lost 4, with 14 bases in between. CDR1 SGHRS and CDR2 YFSETQ come from the germline V gene. The CDR3 bases are TGCGCCAGCAGCACCTCTGGTGGGCGAGAGACCCAGTACTTC. This encodes CASSTSGGRETQYF.

The chain couples TRBV30 to TRBJ1-1; D remains unclear. The CDR3 runs 12 residues. Germline-derived CDR1 and CDR2 are GTSNPN and SVGIG (reference sequence). Trimming took 1 base from V and 3 from J, leaving 6 bases between them. The CDR3 DNA reads TGTGCCTGGAGTGCGACCTACACTGAAGCTTTCTTT. This gives the protein CAWSATYTEAFF.

J is TRBJ1-2 and V is TRBV12-3 or TRBV12-4; 8 bases agree with TRBD1. V was clipped by 6 bases and J by 6 bases; unmatched bases: 3. The CDR3 has 12 residues. The CDR3 DNA reads TGTGCCAGCAGGGACAGGGACCATGGCTACACCTTC. Translating it yields CASRDRDHGYTF.

V gene TRBV10-3 combines with J gene TRBJ1-3; tentative D call: TRBD1 (6 bases). CDR3 length: 12 residues. Trimming shortened V by 1 base and J by 13 bases, and 11 bases separated the two germline ends. CDR1 ENHRY and CDR2 SYGVKD come from the germline V gene. CDR3 residues: CAISELDSRIYF. The CDR3 DNA sequence: TGTGCCATCAGTGAGTTGGACAGTCGAATATATTTT.

The chain employs TRBV11-1 and TRBJ2-7; D ambiguous. CDR1 and CDR2 from the germline V gene are SGHAT and FQDESV (reference sequence). The CDR3 extends over 12 amino acids. V gave up 5 bases and J gave up 3 bases, with 8 bases separating them. The CDR3 here is CASSEGVYEQYF. The CDR3 region has the DNA TGTGCCAGCAGCGAAGGTGTCTACGAGCAGTACTTC.